Reported below is one TCR beta chain. For donors with ophthalmopathy, the disease showed moderate-to-severe activity, reached CAS ≥3 and NOSPECS ≥4, and had lasted under 3 months. Additional autoimmune diseases, uncontrolled infections, pregnancy or lactation disqualified patients. The PBMC fraction was derived from roughly 10 ml of fresh peripheral blood. This sample was included in a study of Graves' ophthalmopathy and Graves' hyperthyroidism. Using RNA transcripts, the TCR beta CDR3 regions were amplified. The library came from an HTBI-primed first-round RT-PCR and a second-round multiplex PCR. TCRdb reprocessed the multiplex PCR reads via MiXCR and lists one record per CDR3 protein. The profile shows hundreds of thousands of distinct CDR3 sequences, roughly 41% of them singletons. Sequenced: peripheral blood. The clonotype originates from an adult man with Graves' ophthalmopathy.

CDR3 region: CASSQDPGTNTGELFF. DNA for the CDR3: TGTGCCAGCAGCCAAGATCCGGGCACGAACACCGGGGAGCTGTTTTTT. This rearrangement joins TRBV25-1 to TRBJ2-2; D gene ambiguous. The CDR3 is 16 amino acids. CDR1 is MGHDK, CDR2 SYGVNS, per germline. Trimming pared 6 bases from V and 0 bases from J, leaving 14 bases between.